The 29 T cell receptor beta chains listed next were all sequenced from one sample in a study of T cell changes during pregnancy in multiple sclerosis. Only in-frame clones appear in the TCRdb table, and some are missing; sequencing was by immunoSEQ multiplex PCR. The table lists roughly 100,000 clones, around 90% of them singletons. The material was peripheral blood, obtained after pregnancy. These receptors were taken from a female donor with multiple sclerosis, enrolled in a pregnancy study.

This chain joins TRBV15 and TRBJ2-7; D is uncertain. Germline V lookup: CDR1 LNHNV, CDR2 YYDKDF (reference sequence). V lost 3 bases, J lost 3 bases, and 12 bases lay in between. The CDR3 spans 14 residues. For the CDR3, the DNA is TGTGCCACCAGCAGCTATGGTGTCGGCTACGAGCAGTACTTC. As protein: CATSSYGVGYEQYF.

This clone appeared once. V usage is TRBV28 and J usage is TRBJ2-2; D perhaps matches TRBD2 (5 bases). V lost 2 bases, J lost 1 base, and 8 bases lay in between. The CDR3 is made up of 15 amino acids. Germline CDR1 reads MDHEN; CDR2 reads SYDVKM. Here the CDR3 reads CASSLAAGNTGELFF. The CDR3 DNA is TGTGCCAGCAGTTTAGCGGCGGGGAACACCGGGGAGCTGTTTTTT.

The V gene is TRBV5-6, the J gene TRBJ2-3; D might be TRBD1 (5 bases). This CDR3 is built from 15 residues. CDR1 is SGHDT and CDR2 is YYEEEE in the germline V gene. V lost 4 bases, J lost 2 bases, and 14 bases lay in between. The CDR3, as DNA: TGTGCCAGCAGCCTTGGGGCAGCCCTCACAGATACGCAGTATTTT. It encodes CASSLGAALTDTQYF.

The chain couples TRBV6-6 to TRBJ1-1; weak D call: TRBD1 (6 bases). Trimming cost V 7 bases and J 4 bases, with 10 bases left between them. This CDR3 has 12 residues. Germline assignment: CDR1 MNHNY and CDR2 SVGAGI (reference sequence). The CDR3 nucleotides are TGTGCCAGCATGAAACAGGGCACTGAAGCTTTCTTT. It is translated as CASMKQGTEAFF.

The chain joins TRBV4-1 to TRBJ1-1; possibly TRBD1 for D (5 bases). The CDR3 is 15 amino acids. Trimming stripped 2 bases from V and 4 bases from J, with 14 bases between. The V gene's germline CDR1 is MGHRA and CDR2 YSYEKL. As DNA, the CDR3 is TGCGCCAGCAGCCAAAGAGGAGGGGTCGGCACTGAAGCTTTCTTT. Encoded protein: CASSQRGGVGTEAFF.

In regard to this clone: The sample carries other DNA sequences with the same CDR3. The rearrangement links TRBV6-5 to TRBJ1-3; 7 nucleotides align to TRBD1. The CDR3 sequence is 14 residues long. V lost 5 bases, J lost 1 base, and 2 bases stayed unmatched. Germline CDR1 MNHEY, CDR2 SVGAGI. CDR3 coding DNA: TGTGCCAGCAGTGCGACAGGGTCTGGAAACACCATATATTTT. Translated: CASSATGSGNTIYF.

The chain links TRBV5-5 to TRBJ1-2; D remains unclear. The V end was cut by 0 bases, the J end by 3 bases, with 9 bases between. This CDR3 has 14 amino acids. CDR1 is SGHKS, CDR2 YYEKEE, per germline (reference sequence). CDR3 in amino acids: CASSLVGADYGYTF. CDR3 nucleotides: TGTGCCAGCAGCTTGGTTGGAGCGGACTATGGCTACACCTTC.

V gene TRBV7-3 combines with J gene TRBJ2-5; maybe TRBD1 (6 bases). V lost 5 bases to trimming and J lost 5 bases, with 15 bases between them. Germline V CDR1 and CDR2: SGHTA, FQGTGA. This CDR3 is 14 amino acids long. CDR3 protein: CASSPGTSPETQYF. The CDR3 DNA reads TGTGCCAGCAGCCCCGGGACATCTCCGGAGACCCAGTACTTC.

This chain joins TRBV4-2 and TRBJ2-3; D perhaps matches TRBD2 (6 bases). Trimming left V 4 bases short and J 5 bases short, with 13 bases between. The CDR3 is 14 amino acids. The germline V gene has CDR1 LGHNA and CDR2 YNFKEQ. The CDR3 sequence is CASSLTSFGDTQYF. CDR3 nucleotide sequence: TGTGCCAGCAGCCTTACTAGCTTCGGAGATACGCAGTATTTT.

The chain carries TRBV6-1 and TRBJ2-1; D gene uncertain. V lost 5 bases and J lost 2, with 10 bases in between. CDR1 and CDR2 from the germline V gene are MNHNS and SASEGT. This CDR3 region has 14 residues. The CDR3 loop reads CASSRHLTYNEQFF. For the CDR3, the DNA is TGTGCCAGCAGTAGACACCTTACCTACAATGAGCAGTTCTTC.

CDR3 sequence reads: CASSGMTGSYEQYF. CDR3 nucleotides: TGTGCCAGCAGCGGAATGACAGGATCCTACGAGCAGTACTTC. The chain couples TRBV5-6 to TRBJ2-7, with D perhaps TRBD1 (6 bases). V shed 4 bases and J shed 1 base, with 12 bases lying between them. The germline V gene encodes CDR1 SGHDT and CDR2 YYEEEE. CDR3 length: 14 residues. The whole variable domain, filled in from reference TRBV5-6 and TRBJ2-7, reads DAGVTQSPTHLIKTRGQQVTLRCSPKSGHDTVSWYQQALGQGPQFIFQYYEEEERQRGNFPDRFSGHQFPNYSSELNVNALLLGDSALYLCASSGMTGSYEQYFGPGTRLTVT.

V usage is TRBV18 and J usage is TRBJ1-1; D is unclear. Trimming took off 1 base at V and 0 bases at J, with 12 bases between the two ends. Germline V CDR1 and CDR2: KGHSH, LQKENI. The CDR3 contains 16 residues. The CDR3 protein is CASSPLAVKMNTEAFF. CDR3 sequence (DNA): TGTGCCAGCTCACCACTGGCAGTTAAAATGAACACTGAAGCTTTCTTT.

The chain uses TRBV6-5 and TRBJ1-2; 9 bases are a match to TRBD1. The CDR3 has 15 residues. V lost 0 bases to trimming and J lost 4 bases; unmatched junction nucleotides: 3. CDR1 MNHEY and CDR2 SVGAGI come from the germline V gene. CDR3 protein: CASSYSGQGTYGYTF. In DNA, the CDR3 is TGTGCCAGCAGTTACTCAGGACAGGGGACCTATGGCTACACCTTC.

The chain combines TRBV2 with TRBJ2-1; the match to TRBD2 covers 9 bases. V lost 5 bases to trimming and J lost 9 bases; unmatched junction nucleotides: 11. This CDR3 spans 15 amino acids. Germline lookup yields CDR1 SNHLY and CDR2 FYNNEI. DNA of the CDR3: TGTGCCAGCAGTTTAGCGGGAGAGGCCTTGGTTGAGCAGTTCTTC. Its protein product is CASSLAGEALVEQFF. The complete variable domain, with remaining parts taken from reference TRBV2 and TRBJ2-1, reads EPEVTQTPSHQVTQMGQEVILRCVPISNHLYFYWYRQILGQKVEFLVSFYNNEISEKSEIFDDQFSVERPDGSNFTLKIRSTKLEDSAMYFCASSLAGEALVEQFFGPGTRLTVL.

The chain carries TRBV4-2 and TRBJ2-7; the match to TRBD2 covers 13 bases. The CDR3 is made up of 17 amino acids. Germline trimming cut 4 bases from V and 1 base from J; bases unmatched to any gene: 7. Germline CDR1 reads LGHNA; CDR2 reads YNFKEQ. The CDR3 DNA sequence: TGTGCCAGCAGCCTCGCCGGACTAGCGGGGGAGTCCTACGAGCAGTACTTC. Its translation: CASSLAGLAGESYEQYF.

The V call is TRBV7-3, the J call TRBJ2-1; 7 bases match TRBD2. CDR1 is SGHTA, CDR2 FQGTGA, per germline. The CDR3 sequence is 14 residues long. V gave up 2 bases and J gave up 5 bases; unmatched junction bases: 3. CDR3 DNA sequence: TGTGCCAGCAGCTTACCGGGAGGTCACAATGAGCAGTTCTTC. Translation: CASSLPGGHNEQFF.

The chain joins TRBV27 to TRBJ1-1; D might be TRBD1 (5 bases). Trimming took off 5 bases at V and 8 bases at J, with 9 bases between the two ends. The CDR3 sequence is 11 residues long. The germline V gene encodes CDR1 MNHEY and CDR2 SMNVEV (reference sequence). This CDR3 reads CASSDRLEAFF. The CDR3 bases are TGTGCCAGCAGTGACAGACTCGAAGCTTTCTTT.

This clone came up a few times. The chain recombines TRBV30 with TRBJ1-2, with a weak D call TRBD1 (6 bases). V was clipped by 4 bases and J by 5 bases, with 11 bases between them. Germline assignment: CDR1 GTSNPN and CDR2 SVGIG (reference sequence). The CDR3 spans 12 residues. The CDR3 protein is CAWTRGAYGYTF. The CDR3 DNA is TGTGCCTGGACTCGGGGGGCTTATGGCTACACCTTC.

The V call is TRBV9, the J call TRBJ2-1; 8 positions agree with TRBD1. Losses at the gene ends were 0 bases for V and 6 bases for J; bases not matched to a gene: 5. This CDR3 region has 15 residues. CDR1 is SGDLS and CDR2 is YYNGEE in the germline V gene. CDR3 DNA sequence: TGTGCCAGCAGCGTAGGATATGGACAGGGCAATGAGCAGTTCTTC. It encodes CASSVGYGQGNEQFF.

The gene calls are TRBV15 and TRBJ2-3; 7 bases match TRBD2. Germline trimming cut 1 base from V and 4 bases from J; bases unmatched to any gene: 8. Germline CDR1 is LNHNV and CDR2 is YYDKDF (reference sequence). The CDR3 loop spans 16 amino acids. CDR3 coding DNA: TGTGCCACCAGCAGAGCAGCGGGGCAAACCCCAGATACGCAGTATTTT. Amino acid sequence: CATSRAAGQTPDTQYF. The full variable domain, rest sourced from reference TRBV15 and TRBJ2-3, is DAMVIQNPRYQVTQFGKPVTLSCSQTLNHNVMYWYQQKSSQAPKLLFHYYDKDFNNEADTPDNFQSRRPNTSFCFLDIRSPGLGDTAMYLCATSRAAGQTPDTQYFGPGTRLTVL.

This clone appeared once. Sequence at one end of the junction differs from germline and may be a read error. The V and J genes are TRBV5-6 and TRBJ2-1; 14 nucleotides line up with TRBD2. The germline V gene encodes CDR1 SGHDT and CDR2 YYEEEE. This CDR3 comprises 13 residues. CDR3 residues: CASSRGTSGSAIF. CDR3 nucleotide sequence: TGTGCCAGCAGCCGGGGGACTAGCGGGAGTGCAATCTTC.

This chain joins TRBV7-2 and TRBJ2-6; tentatively, D is TRBD2 (6 bases). Trimming shortened V by 4 bases and J by 2 bases, and 15 bases separated the two germline ends. This CDR3 comprises 17 residues. In germline, CDR1 is SGHTA, CDR2 FQGNSA. CDR3 loop: CASSSHRPGAGANVLTF. DNA of the CDR3: TGTGCCAGCAGCTCTCATCGACCGGGGGCTGGGGCCAACGTCCTGACTTTC.

The V and J genes are TRBV5-4 and TRBJ2-1; 9 bases align to TRBD2. CDR1 and CDR2 from the germline V gene are SGHNT and YYREEE (reference sequence). V was clipped by 4 bases and J by 6 bases; unmatched bases: 17. CDR3 size: 18 residues. CDR3: CASSGIDLVAGGPNEQFF. The CDR3, as DNA: TGTGCCAGCAGCGGGATAGACCTTGTGGCGGGGGGGCCCAATGAGCAGTTCTTC.

The V call is TRBV6-1, the J call TRBJ2-2; maybe TRBD2 (5 bases). V was shortened by 7 bases and J by 0 bases, with 12 bases between the two germline ends. This CDR3 spans 15 amino acids. Germline assignment: CDR1 MNHNS and CDR2 SASEGT. The CDR3 loop is CASNPDFANTGELFF. The CDR3 region has the DNA TGTGCCAGCAACCCGGACTTTGCGAACACCGGGGAGCTGTTTTTT.

The V gene is TRBV5-1, the J gene TRBJ2-1; D perhaps matches TRBD2 (6 bases). The V gene lost 0 bases and the J gene lost 7 bases, with 11 bases spanning the gap. The CDR3 has 14 residues. CDR1 and CDR2 from the germline V gene are SGHRS and YFSETQ. In DNA form, the CDR3 reads TGCGCCAGCAGCTTGGCGGGAGCAGTTAATGAGCAGTTCTTC. Its protein is CASSLAGAVNEQFF.

The chain employs TRBV10-3 and TRBJ1-3; 7 nucleotides match TRBD1. J gave up 0 bases and V 2 bases, and 4 bases lay outside the gene matches. Germline CDR1 reads ENHRY; CDR2 reads SYGVKD. The CDR3 loop spans 16 amino acids. CDR3 sequence: CAISEGRGLSGNTIYF. In nucleotides, the CDR3 is TGTGCCATCAGTGAGGGAAGGGGGCTCTCTGGAAACACCATATATTTT.

This chain uses TRBV2 with TRBJ1-3; D ambiguous. Germline assignment: CDR1 SNHLY and CDR2 FYNNEI. The CDR3 length is 14 residues. This chain's CDR3 is CASSEGFSGNTIYF. In DNA form, the CDR3 reads TGTGCGAGCTCCGAGGGCTTCTCTGGAAACACCATATATTTT.

The V call is TRBV9, the J call TRBJ2-3; 13 bases map to TRBD2. In germline, CDR1 is SGDLS, CDR2 YYNGEE. Trimming cost V 4 bases and J 6 bases; bases outside gene matches: 8. The CDR3 is 16 amino acids. CDR3 sequence: CASSTGLAGVTDTQYF. DNA of the CDR3: TGTGCCAGCAGCACCGGACTAGCGGGAGTAACTGATACGCAGTATTTT.

The chain carries TRBV16 and TRBJ2-7; 7 positions agree with TRBD2. The CDR3 loop spans 16 amino acids. Trimming took 4 bases from V and 4 from J; bases not matched to a gene: 13. Germline V gene lookup returns CDR1 KGHSY and CDR2 FQNENV. In DNA, the CDR3 is TGTGCCAGCAGCCCGCCCGGATTAGCGGGTGCTTACGAGCAGTACTTC. It encodes CASSPPGLAGAYEQYF. The entire variable domain, with the rest obtained from reference TRBV16 and TRBJ2-7, is as follows: GEEVAQTPKHLVRGEGQKAKLYCAPIKGHSYVFWYQQVLKNEFKFLISFQNENVFDETGMPKERFSAKCLPNSPCSLEIQATKLEDSAVYFCASSPPGLAGAYEQYFGPGTRLTVT.